Listed below are T cell receptor beta chains from one sample, sequenced in a study of shared clonotypes between healthy human individuals. Clones were read by immunoSEQ multiplex PCR, and TCRdb kept only the in-frame ones, dropping some. The table shows about 1.5 million clones, with about 96% occurring only once. Sequencing input: naive CD4+ T cells sorted from blood. The receptors originated from a man between 25 and 39 years old in good health. CDR3s include the opening cysteine and the closing phenylalanine or tryptophan. A D gene is named only where the DNA matches it firmly. Clone sizes are given selectively: once, few, many, or a class where the clone is expanded.

clone_size: -
v_call: TRBV4-1
j_call: TRBJ2-3
d_call: -
cdr3_nt: TGCGCCAGCAGCCCCTTATCGGGAAGCGATACGCAGTATTTT
cdr3_aa: CASSPLSGSDTQYF

clone_size: -
v_call: TRBV14
j_call: TRBJ2-1
d_call: -
cdr3_nt: TGTGCCAGCAGCCCAACTAGAGGTGAGCAGTTCTTC
cdr3_aa: CASSPTRGEQFF

clone_size: -
v_call: TRBV10-3
j_call: TRBJ2-7
d_call: TRBD2
cdr3_nt: TGTGCCATCAGTGGTCTAGCGGGCTACGAGCAGTACTTC
cdr3_aa: CAISGLAGYEQYF

clone_size: once
v_call: TRBV29-1
j_call: TRBJ2-3
d_call: -
cdr3_nt: TGCAGCGTTGATTCAGGCACAGATACGCAGTATTTT
cdr3_aa: CSVDSGTDTQYF

clone_size: -
v_call: TRBV13
j_call: TRBJ2-7
d_call: -
cdr3_nt: TGTGCCAGCAGCCAACCAGGGGGGGGTAGTTTATACGAGCAGTACTTC
cdr3_aa: CASSQPGGGSLYEQYF

clone_size: -
v_call: TRBV6-5
j_call: TRBJ2-7
d_call: -
cdr3_nt: TGTGCCAGCAGTTACACAGGTAGCTCCTACGAGCAGTACTTC
cdr3_aa: CASSYTGSSYEQYF

clone_size: -
v_call: TRBV13
j_call: TRBJ1-1
d_call: TRBD1
cdr3_nt: TGTGCCAGCAGCTTACACAAAGGGACAGGGGTCATGATGACTGAAGCTTTCTTT
cdr3_aa: CASSLHKGTGVMMTEAFF

clone_size: -
v_call: TRBV5-1
j_call: TRBJ2-2
d_call: -
cdr3_nt: TGCGCCAGCAGGGGTCAGGGGAACACCGGGGAGCTGTTTTTT
cdr3_aa: CASRGQGNTGELFF

clone_size: -
v_call: TRBV11-2
j_call: TRBJ2-7
d_call: -
cdr3_nt: TGTGCCAGCAGCTTATACGCACTAGCAATTACGTCGTACGAGCAGTACTTC
cdr3_aa: CASSLYALAITSYEQYF

clone_size: -
v_call: TRBV6-4
j_call: TRBJ2-3
d_call: -
cdr3_nt: TGTGCCAGCAGCTTTTCCAGGGCAGATACGCAGTATTTT
cdr3_aa: CASSFSRADTQYF

clone_size: once
v_call: TRBV6-6
j_call: TRBJ2-3
d_call: -
cdr3_nt: TGTGCCAGCAGACAGGGACAACGTAGCACAGATACGCAGTATTTT
cdr3_aa: CASRQGQRSTDTQYF

clone_size: -
v_call: TRBV7-9
j_call: TRBJ1-2
d_call: -
cdr3_nt: TGTGCCAGCAGCTTAGAGGGGCAGGAGAGTAACTATGGCTACACCTTC
cdr3_aa: CASSLEGQESNYGYTF

clone_size: -
v_call: TRBV18
j_call: TRBJ1-2
d_call: TRBD1
cdr3_nt: TGTGCCAGCTCACCCCAGGGACAGGGCGTTGACGGCTACACCTTC
cdr3_aa: CASSPQGQGVDGYTF

clone_size: once
v_call: TRBV11-2
j_call: TRBJ2-3
d_call: -
cdr3_nt: TGTGCCAGCAGCTTAGCTCAGGCGTTTTCTCCCACAGATACGCAGTATTTT
cdr3_aa: CASSLAQAFSPTDTQYF

clone_size: -
v_call: TRBV5-4
j_call: TRBJ2-1
d_call: TRBD1
cdr3_nt: TGTGCCAGCAGCCGAAGACAGGGAACAGTTAATGAGCAGTTCTTC
cdr3_aa: CASSRRQGTVNEQFF

clone_size: -
v_call: TRBV11-2
j_call: TRBJ2-5
d_call: -
cdr3_nt: TGTGCCAGCAGCCCACGGGCTAGGGGGGAGACCCAGTACTTC
cdr3_aa: CASSPRARGETQYF

clone_size: -
v_call: TRBV5-4
j_call: TRBJ2-5
d_call: -
cdr3_nt: TGTGCCAGCAGCGCGGACCCCCGGGAGACCCAGTACTTC
cdr3_aa: CASSADPRETQYF

clone_size: -
v_call: TRBV28
j_call: TRBJ1-2
d_call: -
cdr3_nt: TGTGCCAGCAGTTTATCCGGGCTCTATGGCTACACCTTC
cdr3_aa: CASSLSGLYGYTF

clone_size: -
v_call: TRBV5-6
j_call: TRBJ1-1
d_call: -
cdr3_nt: TGTGCCAGCAGCTTGGTTTCCCGGACTGAAGCTTTCTTT
cdr3_aa: CASSLVSRTEAFF

clone_size: -
v_call: TRBV11-3
j_call: TRBJ2-7
d_call: TRBD2
cdr3_nt: TGTGCCAGCAGCCTGGGACTACACTACGAGCAGTACTTC
cdr3_aa: CASSLGLHYEQYF

clone_size: -
v_call: TRBV30
j_call: TRBJ2-7
d_call: TRBD1
cdr3_nt: TGTGCCTGGAGGGGGACAGGGTCCTACGAGCAGTACTTC
cdr3_aa: CAWRGTGSYEQYF

clone_size: -
v_call: TRBV28
j_call: TRBJ1-2
d_call: -
cdr3_nt: TGTGCCAGCAGTTTACCGGGGAGTGGCTACACCTTC
cdr3_aa: CASSLPGSGYTF

clone_size: -
v_call: TRBV28
j_call: TRBJ1-1
d_call: -
cdr3_nt: TGTGCCAGCAGTCCCCACACAGGGCCAAACACTGAAGCTTTCTTT
cdr3_aa: CASSPHTGPNTEAFF

clone_size: -
v_call: TRBV7-9
j_call: TRBJ2-1
d_call: -
cdr3_nt: TGTGCCAGCAGCTTAATCGGTGGGGGTAGATACTACAATGAGCAGTTCTTC
cdr3_aa: CASSLIGGGRYYNEQFF

clone_size: once
v_call: TRBV19
j_call: TRBJ2-7
d_call: -
cdr3_nt: TGTGCCAGTCTTCCGGGGCCCGGATCCTACGAGCAGTACTTC
cdr3_aa: CASLPGPGSYEQYF

clone_size: -
v_call: TRBV11-2
j_call: TRBJ2-5
d_call: -
cdr3_nt: TGTGCCAGCAGCTTAGCAAGGGGGGCTTCTTCTGAGACCCAGTACTTC
cdr3_aa: CASSLARGASSETQYF

clone_size: -
v_call: TRBV5-1
j_call: TRBJ2-7
d_call: -
cdr3_nt: TGCGCCAGCAGCTCGGGGGACTCCCGAGAGTCCTACGAGCAGTACTTC
cdr3_aa: CASSSGDSRESYEQYF

clone_size: -
v_call: TRBV2
j_call: TRBJ2-5
d_call: -
cdr3_nt: TGTGCCAGCAGTTCGACCGGGGCGTACCAAGAGACCCAGTACTTC
cdr3_aa: CASSSTGAYQETQYF

clone_size: -
v_call: TRBV19
j_call: TRBJ2-2
d_call: -
cdr3_nt: TGTGCCAGTAGTCCGGACGACACCGGGGAGCTGTTTTTT
cdr3_aa: CASSPDDTGELFF

clone_size: -
v_call: TRBV16
j_call: TRBJ2-1
d_call: -
cdr3_nt: TGTGCCAGCAGCCTCGGACTCCGGAGATACAATGAGCAGTTCTTC
cdr3_aa: CASSLGLRRYNEQFF

clone_size: -
v_call: TRBV19
j_call: TRBJ2-1
d_call: TRBD2
cdr3_nt: TGTGCCAGTAGTATAGATCAAAGCGGGAGAGCCTACAATGAGCAGTTCTTC
cdr3_aa: CASSIDQSGRAYNEQFF

clone_size: -
v_call: TRBV14
j_call: TRBJ2-7
d_call: -
cdr3_nt: TGTGCCAGCAGCCATAATATGGGTTTCGAGCAGTACTTC
cdr3_aa: CASSHNMGFEQYF

clone_size: -
v_call: TRBV7-7
j_call: TRBJ2-5
d_call: TRBD1
cdr3_nt: TGTGCCAGCAGCAGAGACAGGGCGGAGACCCAGTACTTC
cdr3_aa: CASSRDRAETQYF

clone_size: once
v_call: TRBV10-3
j_call: TRBJ2-5
d_call: TRBD1
cdr3_nt: TGTGCCACCGGGACAGGGGCGAAGACCCAGTACTTC
cdr3_aa: CATGTGAKTQYF

clone_size: -
v_call: TRBV18
j_call: TRBJ2-7
d_call: TRBD2
cdr3_nt: TGTGCCAGCTCACCACACGACGGGAAACTAGCGTCCGAGCAGTACTTC
cdr3_aa: CASSPHDGKLASEQYF

clone_size: -
v_call: TRBV6-5
j_call: TRBJ2-7
d_call: -
cdr3_nt: TGTGCCAGCAGTAGGGATGTGTCCTACGAGCAGTACTTC
cdr3_aa: CASSRDVSYEQYF

clone_size: -
v_call: TRBV9
j_call: TRBJ1-4
d_call: -
cdr3_nt: TGTGCCAGCAGCGTAGGGGGGTCTAATGAAAAACTGTTTTTT
cdr3_aa: CASSVGGSNEKLFF

clone_size: -
v_call: TRBV18
j_call: TRBJ2-5
d_call: -
cdr3_nt: TGTGCCAGCTCACCGGCCAGGGGTTACGAGACCCAGTACTTC
cdr3_aa: CASSPARGYETQYF

clone_size: -
v_call: TRBV2
j_call: TRBJ2-3
d_call: -
cdr3_nt: TGTGCCAGCAAAGTGGAGGGCGGTGGGACCTTCACAGATACGCAGTATTTT
cdr3_aa: CASKVEGGGTFTDTQYF

clone_size: -
v_call: TRBV7-9
j_call: TRBJ1-1
d_call: -
cdr3_nt: TGTGCCAGCAGCTTCCTAGGCTTGAACACTGAAGCTTTCTTT
cdr3_aa: CASSFLGLNTEAFF

clone_size: -
v_call: TRBV28
j_call: TRBJ1-1
d_call: TRBD1
cdr3_nt: TGTGCCAGCAGTACCGGGACAGCAGGGCGCACTGAAGCTTTCTTT
cdr3_aa: CASSTGTAGRTEAFF